This T cell receptor (beta chain) emerged from a study of sequential checkpoint blockade in melanoma. Treatment described: randomized to nivolumab then ipilimumab (arm A) or the reverse (arm B). The CDR3 is 17 residues long. The V gene lost 0 bases and the J gene lost 2 bases, with 18 bases spanning the gap. The germline V gene has CDR1 SGHNT and CDR2 YYREEE (reference sequence). Repertoires were generated with immunoSEQ multiplex PCR, while TCRdb's copy carries only in-frame clones and drops some. The top ten clones hold less than 6% of a sample with under 45,000 clones, 80% to 90% of them seen once.

The specimen comprised CD8+ T cells sorted from blood (inferred from file names), sampled from a patient given nivolumab and ipilimumab in sequence. This TCR was recovered from a human donor with melanoma. The V call is TRBV5-4, the J call TRBJ2-7; a weak D match, TRBD2 (7 bases). CDR3 nucleotides: TGTGCCAGCAGCTTGGGGGGGCTAGCGGCCCCCACCTACGAGCAGTACTTC. Its translation is CASSLGGLAAPTYEQYF.